This T cell receptor (beta chain) appears in the sequencing data of a study of shared clonotypes between healthy human individuals. The protocol was immunoSEQ multiplex PCR, while the TCRdb copy is restricted to in-frame clones and leaves out a portion. The sample holds roughly 2 million clones, approximately 96% seen once. Germline loops: CDR1 SNHLY, CDR2 FYNNEI. The CDR3 is 14 residues long. With 7 bases clipped from V and 6 bases from J, the junction kept 9 bases outside the gene matches. Comments on this clone: Its antigen is unknown.

Study findings and constraints: When naive CD4 clonotypes were compared across a handful of donors, around 5% were shared.

The source is a man younger than 35 in good health. Sequenced input: naive CD4+ T cells sorted from blood. This sample's subset: CD45RA+ positively selected. The chain recombines TRBV2 with TRBJ1-1; 9 nucleotides line up with TRBD1. The CDR3 sequence is CASTPDRGMSEAFF. The CDR3 coding sequence is TGTGCCAGCACCCCGGACAGGGGAATGTCTGAAGCTTTCTTT.